The clone carrying this TCR beta chain was detected only once. Data came from immunoSEQ multiplex PCR; TCRdb stores just in-frame clones and leaves some out. The sample lists approximately 90,000 clones, 85% to 95% seen once, with approximately 1% in the top ten. This entry is derived from a study of cytomegalovirus exposure and HLA in healthy donors. The V and J ends lost 8 bases and 5 bases, in that order; junction bases with no gene match: 2. This CDR3 is built from 13 residues. The V gene's germline CDR1 is MNHEY and CDR2 SMNVEV (reference sequence). The chain is built from TRBV27 and TRBJ2-1, with 11 bases matching TRBD2. The source of this sequence is a woman in her 30s in good health and CMV-seropositive. Specimen: PBMCs. CDR3 sequence reads: CASQGLADNEQFF. DNA of the CDR3: TGTGCCAGCCAGGGACTAGCGGACAATGAGCAGTTCTTC.